This T cell receptor (beta chain) was sequenced in a study of CD8+ T cells in alopecia areata. Turning to the study itself: Treatment with tofacitinib (6 to 18 months) was followed by 6 months off drug.

On this clone: Its antigen is currently unknown.

As for treatment: oral pan-JAK inhibitor, 5-10 mg twice daily. Overall study findings and caveats: For patients receiving tofacitinib, scalp clonality and expanded CD8+ clones among the top 100 significantly decreased.

Trimming shortened V by 2 bases and J by 0 bases, and 10 bases separated the two germline ends. CDR3 size: 15 residues. Per the germline V gene, CDR1 is SNHLY and CDR2 is FYNNEI. Following extraction, RNA underwent reverse transcription to cDNA, which served as the sequencing template. Libraries were prepared by immunoSEQ multiplex PCR; TCRdb keeps only in-frame clonotypes and omits some of them. Among approximately 150,000 clones listed, about 60% were seen once. The J gene is TRBJ2-5, the V gene TRBV2; the D gene is possibly TRBD2 (6 bases). The material sequenced was CD4+ T cells sorted from blood, taken at week 24, from a patient treated with tofacitinib. This TCR was recovered from a human donor with alopecia areata. The CDR3 reads CASSETGVYQETQYF. The CDR3, as DNA: TGTGCCAGCAGTGAAACGGGGGTATACCAAGAGACCCAGTACTTC.